This TCR beta chain was identified in a study of technical replicates of blood from a few donors. This CDR3 region has 13 residues. V dropped 7 bases and J dropped 1 base, with 8 bases sitting between them. Germline CDR1 reads SQVTM; CDR2 reads ANQGSEA. This clone occurred once. The protocol was immunoSEQ multiplex PCR, while the TCRdb copy is restricted to in-frame clones and leaves out a portion. The table has under 95,000 clones, over 80% seen once; the top ten hold 0.42%. This chain uses TRBV29-1 with TRBJ2-6; D gene unclear. Sequencing was done on a sample of T cells isolated from PBMCs. The source is a human donor in good health. The CDR3 bases are TGCAGCGGTACAGAGTCTGGGGCCAACGTCCTGACTTTC. It encodes CSGTESGANVLTF.